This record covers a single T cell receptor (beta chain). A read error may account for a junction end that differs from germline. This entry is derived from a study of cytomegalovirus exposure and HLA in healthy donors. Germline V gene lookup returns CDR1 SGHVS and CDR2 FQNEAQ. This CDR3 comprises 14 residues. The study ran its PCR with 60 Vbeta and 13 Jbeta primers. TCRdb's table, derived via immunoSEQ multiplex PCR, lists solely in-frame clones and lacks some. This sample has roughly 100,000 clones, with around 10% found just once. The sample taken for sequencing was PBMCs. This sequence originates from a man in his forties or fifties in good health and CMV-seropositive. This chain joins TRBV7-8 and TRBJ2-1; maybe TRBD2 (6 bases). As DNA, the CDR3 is TGTGCCAGCAGAAATAGGGACTCCCACAATGAGCAGTTCTTC. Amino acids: CASRNRDSHNEQFF.